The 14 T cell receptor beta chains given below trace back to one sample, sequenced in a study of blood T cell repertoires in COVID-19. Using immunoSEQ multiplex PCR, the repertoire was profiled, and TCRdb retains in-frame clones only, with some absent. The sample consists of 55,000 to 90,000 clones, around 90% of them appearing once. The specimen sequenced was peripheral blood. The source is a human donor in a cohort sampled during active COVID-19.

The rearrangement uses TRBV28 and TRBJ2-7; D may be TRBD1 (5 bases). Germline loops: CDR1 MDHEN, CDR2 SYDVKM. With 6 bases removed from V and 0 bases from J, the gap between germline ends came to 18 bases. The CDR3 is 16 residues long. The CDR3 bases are TGTGCCAGCAGGGGGCCGGACACCTTAAGCTCCTACGAGCAGTACTTC. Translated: CASRGPDTLSSYEQYF.

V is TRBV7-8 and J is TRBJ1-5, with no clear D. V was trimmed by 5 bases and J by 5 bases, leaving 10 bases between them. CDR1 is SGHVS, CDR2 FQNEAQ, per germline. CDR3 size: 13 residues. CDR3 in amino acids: CASSKRADQPQHF. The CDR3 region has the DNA TGTGCCAGCAGCAAGAGGGCAGATCAGCCCCAGCATTTT.

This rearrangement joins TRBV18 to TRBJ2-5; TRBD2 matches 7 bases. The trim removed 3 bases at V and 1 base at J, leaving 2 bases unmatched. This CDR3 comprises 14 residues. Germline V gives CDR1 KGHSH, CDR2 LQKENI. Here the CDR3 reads CASSPRGFQETQYF. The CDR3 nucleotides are TGTGCCAGCTCACCGCGGGGGTTCCAAGAGACCCAGTACTTC.

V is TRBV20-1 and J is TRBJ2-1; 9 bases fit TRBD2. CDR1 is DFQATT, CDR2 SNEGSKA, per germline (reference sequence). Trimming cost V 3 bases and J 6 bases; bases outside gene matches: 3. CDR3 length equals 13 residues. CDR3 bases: TGCAGTGCTAGTCTAGCGGGATTCAATGAGCAGTTCTTC. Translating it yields CSASLAGFNEQFF.

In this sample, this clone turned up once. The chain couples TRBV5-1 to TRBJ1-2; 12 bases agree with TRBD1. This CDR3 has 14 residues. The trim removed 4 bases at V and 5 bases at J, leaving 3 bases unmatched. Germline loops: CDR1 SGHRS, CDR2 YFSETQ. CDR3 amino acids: CASSPGQGAYGYTF. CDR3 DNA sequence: TGCGCCAGCAGCCCGGGACAGGGGGCATATGGCTACACCTTC.

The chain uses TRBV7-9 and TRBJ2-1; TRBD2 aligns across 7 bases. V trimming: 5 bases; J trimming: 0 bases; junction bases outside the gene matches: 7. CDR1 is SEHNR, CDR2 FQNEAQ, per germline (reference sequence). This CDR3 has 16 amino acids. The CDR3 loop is CASSEWDYSSYNEQFF. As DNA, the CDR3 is TGTGCCAGCAGCGAGTGGGACTATTCCTCCTACAATGAGCAGTTCTTC.

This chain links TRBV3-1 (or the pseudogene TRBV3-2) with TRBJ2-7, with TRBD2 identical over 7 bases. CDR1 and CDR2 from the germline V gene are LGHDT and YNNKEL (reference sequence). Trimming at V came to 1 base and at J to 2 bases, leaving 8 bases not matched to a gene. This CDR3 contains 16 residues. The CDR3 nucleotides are TGTGCCAGCAGCCAAGGGGGGGGGAGCGGACCCTACGAGCAGTACTTC. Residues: CASSQGGGSGPYEQYF.

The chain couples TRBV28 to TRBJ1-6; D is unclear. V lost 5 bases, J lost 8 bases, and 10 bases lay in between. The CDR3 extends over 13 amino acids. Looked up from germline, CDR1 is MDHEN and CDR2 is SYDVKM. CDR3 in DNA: TGTGCCAGCAGTAGTTCGAGTTATTCACCCCTCCACTTT. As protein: CASSSSSYSPLHF.

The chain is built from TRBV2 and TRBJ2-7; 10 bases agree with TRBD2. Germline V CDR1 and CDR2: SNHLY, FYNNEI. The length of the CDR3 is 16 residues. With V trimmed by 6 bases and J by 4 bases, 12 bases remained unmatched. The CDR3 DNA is TGTGCCAGCAGGGACCTTAGCGGGAGGAGGGGGTACGAGCAGTACTTC. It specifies CASRDLSGRRGYEQYF.

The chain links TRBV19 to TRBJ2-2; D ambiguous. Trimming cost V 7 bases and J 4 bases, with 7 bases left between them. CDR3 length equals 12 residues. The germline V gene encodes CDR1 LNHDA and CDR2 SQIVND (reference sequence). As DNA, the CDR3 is TGTGCCAGTACCCTCGGCACCGGGGAGCTGTTTTTT. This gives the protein CASTLGTGELFF. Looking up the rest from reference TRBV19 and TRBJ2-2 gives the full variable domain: DGGITQSPKYLFRKEGQNVTLSCEQNLNHDAMYWYRQDPGQGLRLIYYSQIVNDFQKGDIAEGYSVSREKKESFPLTVTSAQKNPTAFYLCASTLGTGELFFGEGSRLTVL.

The CDR3 is CASITTFPGQGNYEQYF. The CDR3 DNA sequence: TGTGCCAGCATCACCACCTTTCCGGGACAGGGAAACTACGAGCAGTACTTC. The chain is built from TRBV11-2 and TRBJ2-7, with 9 bases lining up with TRBD1. CDR3 size: 17 residues. The germline CDR1 and CDR2 sequences are SGHAT and FQNNGV. V was pared by 7 bases and J by 3 bases, with 16 bases of the junction left unmatched.

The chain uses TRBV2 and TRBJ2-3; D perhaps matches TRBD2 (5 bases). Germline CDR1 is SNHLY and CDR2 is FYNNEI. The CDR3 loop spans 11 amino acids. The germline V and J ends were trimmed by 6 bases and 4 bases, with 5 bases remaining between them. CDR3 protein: CASRGADTQYF. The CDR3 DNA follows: TGTGCCAGCAGGGGAGCAGATACGCAGTATTTT.

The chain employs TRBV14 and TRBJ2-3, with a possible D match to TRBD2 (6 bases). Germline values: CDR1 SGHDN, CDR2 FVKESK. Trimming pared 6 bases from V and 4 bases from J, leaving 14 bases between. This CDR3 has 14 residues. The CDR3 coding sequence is TGTGCCAGCAGTGGAGGGATGAAGGCAGATACGCAGTATTTT. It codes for CASSGGMKADTQYF.

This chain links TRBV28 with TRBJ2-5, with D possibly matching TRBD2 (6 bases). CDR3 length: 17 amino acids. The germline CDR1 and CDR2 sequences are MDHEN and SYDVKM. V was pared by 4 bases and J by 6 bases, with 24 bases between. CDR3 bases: TGTGCCAGCAGTTCTCCCGCGCTAGCGCCCCTCGAAAAGACCCAGTACTTC. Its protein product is CASSSPALAPLEKTQYF.